These 13 T cell receptor beta chains originate from one sample sequenced in a study of blood T cell repertoires in COVID-19. Only in-frame clones appear in the TCRdb table, and some are missing; sequencing was by immunoSEQ multiplex PCR. The data contain roughly 150,000 clones, more than 75% of them singletons. Sequencing was done on a sample of peripheral blood. These receptors were taken from a man between 60 and 75 years old with active or convalescent COVID-19.

V usage is TRBV19 and J usage is TRBJ2-7, with TRBD2 matching over 11 bases. Germline V gene lookup returns CDR1 LNHDA and CDR2 SQIVND (reference sequence). The J segment lost 0 bases and the V segment lost 1 base, leaving 2 bases of the junction unmatched. The CDR3 spans 16 residues. The CDR3 DNA follows: TGTGCCAGTAGTATAGTTGGGACTAGCGGCTCCTACGAGCAGTACTTC. It encodes CASSIVGTSGSYEQYF.

This clone was recorded once. V and J are TRBV11-3 and TRBJ2-7; 7 nucleotides line up with TRBD1. The CDR3 sequence is 15 residues long. Looked up from germline, CDR1 is SGHNT and CDR2 is YENEEA. Losses at the gene ends were 1 base for V and 2 bases for J; bases not matched to a gene: 5. The CDR3 loop is CASSLGQGRAYEQYF. DNA for the CDR3: TGTGCCAGCAGCTTAGGACAGGGTCGCGCCTACGAGCAGTACTTC.

J is TRBJ2-4 and V is TRBV5-1; the D gene is possibly TRBD2 (5 bases). V shed 2 bases and J shed 0 bases, with 12 bases lying between them. Germline assignment: CDR1 SGHRS and CDR2 YFSETQ. The CDR3 extends over 16 amino acids. The CDR3: CASSFGGQLAKNIQYF. The CDR3 DNA reads TGCGCCAGCAGCTTTGGAGGTCAACTAGCCAAAAACATTCAGTACTTC.

This clone was seen a handful of times. V gene TRBV15 combines with J gene TRBJ1-1, with a tentative D call TRBD1 (6 bases). V lost 3 bases to trimming and J lost 3 bases, with 8 bases between them. The CDR3 is 13 amino acids. Germline V lookup: CDR1 LNHNV, CDR2 YYDKDF (reference sequence). For the CDR3, the DNA is TGTGCCACCAGCAGGCCAGGGGACACTGAAGCTTTCTTT. Translation: CATSRPGDTEAFF.

The chain recombines TRBV6-6 with TRBJ2-3; no definite D call. The V gene's germline CDR1 is MNHNY and CDR2 SVGAGI (reference sequence). The CDR3 is made up of 16 amino acids. V dropped 4 bases and J dropped 0 bases, with 14 bases sitting between them. The CDR3 DNA reads TGTGCCAGCAGTTCAGAAGCGCCTACTAGCACAGATACGCAGTATTTT. This codes for CASSSEAPTSTDTQYF.

The chain links TRBV2 to TRBJ2-5; D gene uncertain. CDR1 SNHLY and CDR2 FYNNEI come from the germline V gene. There are 10 residues in the CDR3. The V end was cut by 6 bases, the J end by 7 bases, with 6 bases between. For the CDR3, the DNA is TGTGCCAGCAGGACGGGGACCCAGTACTTC. It translates to CASRTGTQYF.

This clone was observed a single time. V usage is TRBV2 and J usage is TRBJ1-2; D may be TRBD1 (6 bases). This CDR3 comprises 14 residues. V lost 4 bases, J lost 1 base, and 10 bases lay in between. CDR1 SNHLY and CDR2 FYNNEI come from the germline V gene. CDR3 sequence reads: CASSAAGVNYGYTF. The CDR3 DNA reads as TGTGCCAGCAGTGCGGCAGGGGTTAACTATGGCTACACCTTC.

This clone was seen more than once but under ten times. The rearrangement uses TRBV6-5 and TRBJ1-5; weak D call: TRBD1 (6 bases). CDR1 and CDR2 from the germline V gene are MNHEY and SVGAGI. V lost 6 bases and J 3 bases, leaving 12 bases between the germline ends. The CDR3 sequence is 14 residues long. The CDR3 is CASSPDSNNQPQHF. As DNA, the CDR3 is TGTGCCAGCAGCCCGGACAGTAACAATCAGCCCCAGCATTTT.

The chain links TRBV3-1 (or the pseudogene TRBV3-2) to TRBJ1-6, with D tentatively TRBD1 (5 bases). V lost 3 bases to trimming and J lost 9 bases, with 12 bases between them. Germline CDR1 is LGHDT and CDR2 is YNNKEL (reference sequence). This CDR3 has 14 residues. The CDR3 spells CASSQGTNGSPLHF. The DNA for the CDR3 is TGTGCCAGCAGCCAGGGGACTAACGGTTCACCCCTCCACTTT.

The rearrangement links TRBV27 to TRBJ1-2; 11 nucleotides line up with TRBD1. The CDR3 contains 15 residues. J lost 7 bases, V lost 5 bases, and 9 bases had no gene match. The germline V gene has CDR1 MNHEY and CDR2 SMNVEV (reference sequence). CDR3 nucleotide sequence: TGTGCCAGCAGTCCCGGGACAGGGGGGGTTGTTGGCTACACCTTC. Translated: CASSPGTGGVVGYTF.

This rearrangement joins TRBV5-1 to TRBJ1-3; 7 nucleotides align to TRBD1. The length of the CDR3 is 14 residues. Trimming removed 0 bases from V and 6 bases from J; junction bases left unmatched: 3. Germline lookup yields CDR1 SGHRS and CDR2 YFSETQ. DNA of the CDR3: TGCGCCAGCAGCTTGGCCGGGACAGCAAACACCATATATTTT. Amino acids: CASSLAGTANTIYF.

This chain joins TRBV10-2 and TRBJ1-2; 10 positions agree with TRBD1. Trimming cost V 6 bases and J 3 bases; bases outside gene matches: 7. Germline CDR1 WSHSY, CDR2 SAAADI. The CDR3 length is 15 residues. CDR3: CASSLRQGADYGYTF. Here the CDR3 DNA reads TGCGCCAGCAGCTTAAGACAGGGGGCGGACTATGGCTACACCTTC.

The sample holds one count of this clone. This chain links TRBV5-1 with TRBJ1-1, with 7 nucleotides matching TRBD1. With 0 bases clipped from V and 3 bases from J, the junction kept 11 bases outside the gene matches. Germline V lookup: CDR1 SGHRS, CDR2 YFSETQ. This CDR3 comprises 17 residues. The CDR3 reads CASSLGQGLPKDTEAFF. The DNA of the CDR3 is TGCGCCAGCAGCTTGGGACAGGGCTTACCAAAGGACACTGAAGCTTTCTTT.